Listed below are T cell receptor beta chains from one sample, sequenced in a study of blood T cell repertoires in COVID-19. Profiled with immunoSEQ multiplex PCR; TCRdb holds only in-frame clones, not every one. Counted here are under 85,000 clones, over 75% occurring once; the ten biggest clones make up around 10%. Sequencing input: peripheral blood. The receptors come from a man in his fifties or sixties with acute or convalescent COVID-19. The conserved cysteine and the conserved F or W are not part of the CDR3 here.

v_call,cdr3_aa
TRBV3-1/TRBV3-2,ASSQGFGGAEAF
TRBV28,ASSHRGSSNQPQH
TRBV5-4,ASSPGRGDNQPQH
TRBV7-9,ASSYDRSTNYGYT
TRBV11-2,ASSPSPGANTEAF
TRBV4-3,ASSQEHPRAGGRQPQH
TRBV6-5,ASNTRDRANYGYT
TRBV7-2,ASSFTSRGRQETQY
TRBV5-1,ASSTFSTNTDTQY
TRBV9,ASSVELRDEQF
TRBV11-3,ASSLEQGPYNEQF
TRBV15,ATKDGDTPNTGELF
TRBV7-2,ASSWGQGNNQPQH
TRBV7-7,ASSRDFSSGNTIY
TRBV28,ASRSGQGLFYGYT
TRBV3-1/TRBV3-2,ASSRGDGQPQH
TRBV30,AWSPRTGGFYGNQPQH
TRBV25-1,ASSDTSRGQETQY
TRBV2,ASSVGGAGVYEQF
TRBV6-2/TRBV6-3,ASSTRQGPNTEAF
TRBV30,AWSVRAGGTEAF
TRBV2,ATRDEQGPYNSPLH
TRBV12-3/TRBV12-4,ASTKTVNTEAF
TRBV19,ASSIRGNYGYT
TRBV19,ASRKWQIRGQDNEKLF
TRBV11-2,ASSLGGSAEAF
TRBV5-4,ASSLRDSVGYT
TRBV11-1,ASSSAEEGGETQY
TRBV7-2,ASSIAASGAYEQY
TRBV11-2,ASSLAESEQY
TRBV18,ASSQGSNTEAF
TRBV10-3,AISESVGRGNTEAF
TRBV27,ASSLMGTGIYGYT
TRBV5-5,ASRTGAAVRTEAF
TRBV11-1,ASSPRGRNTEAF
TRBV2,ASGGSGGGNQPQH
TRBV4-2,ASSQSGEAATNEKLF
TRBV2,ASSGGRGTDTQY
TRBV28,ASTGGNQPQH
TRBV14,ASSQRTGLAVIETQY